The T cell receptor beta chain under discussion was sequenced for a study of cytomegalovirus exposure and HLA in healthy donors. Libraries were prepared by immunoSEQ multiplex PCR; TCRdb keeps only in-frame clonotypes and omits some of them. Among under 250,000 clones listed, about 87% were seen once. This clone was picked up a small number of times. Germline CDR1 and CDR2: SQVTM and ANQGSEA. CDR3 length: 12 residues. J was trimmed by 3 bases and V by 7 bases; bases with no gene match: 5. Input material: PBMCs. The origin of this receptor is a man between 18 and 35 years old in good health and CMV-seronegative. The chain employs TRBV29-1 and TRBJ2-7; TRBD1 matches at 8 bases. The CDR3 DNA is TGCAGCGCCTACGGGACAGGCTACGAGCAGTACTTC. It is translated as CSAYGTGYEQYF.